The clone carrying this T cell receptor beta chain has a single count. Its specificity is unknown. The entry originates in a study of T cell responses to AZD1222 COVID-19 vaccine. Study-wide points: Females outnumbered males among donors, who were mostly white British; clonal diversity was possibly underestimated. The span of vaccine-associated CD4 TCRs extended across spike, with dominance at 160-218 and 743-854.

V was pared by 0 bases and J by 5 bases, with 13 bases between. The CDR3 extends over 15 amino acids. In germline, CDR1 is LGHDT, CDR2 YNNKEL (reference sequence). The assay was immunoSEQ multiplex PCR, and TCRdb's table has in-frame clones only and misses some. Of tens of thousands of clones detected, roughly 85% appear once; the ten largest clones hold roughly a tenth. The chain carries TRBV3-1 (or the pseudogene TRBV3-2) and TRBJ2-5; D gene ambiguous. The TCR comes from an adult who received the AZD1222 COVID-19 vaccine. The sequences come from peripheral blood, collected 28 days after the second AZD1222 dose. The CDR3 here is CASSQDNATPETQYF. Written as DNA, the CDR3 is TGTGCCAGCAGCCAAGATAACGCGACCCCGGAGACCCAGTACTTC.